The subject of this entry is one T cell receptor (beta chain). No cognate antigen has been identified for it. Base-call qualities are not available, and no considerably larger clone is one nucleotide away. Receptor libraries were prepared by the immunoSEQ multiplex PCR assay. A mixture of 60 forward primers for TCR Vbeta segments and 13 reverse primers for TCR Jbeta segments was used in the multiplex PCR. A multiplex PCR assay on genomic DNA amplified the CDR3 region of rearranged TCR beta genes. Amplified TCR beta libraries were sequenced as 87-base-pair reads on the Illumina HiSeq System. Concerning the study's data processing: A later analysis tallied tens of millions of unique TCR beta chains across the approximately 670 repertoires, and about 12 million of those chains were shared by two or more donors. A nearest-neighbor algorithm error-corrected the raw reads and collapsed the reads into unique sequences, merging closely related sequences to remove PCR and sequencing errors. Alignment of CDR3 sequences to IMGT reference sequences was used to assign V, D and J gene segments. For a sequence to be retained, a match of at least six nucleotides to both a V gene segment and a J gene segment was required. Rearrangements were classified as productive when the CDR3 lacked stop codons and remained in frame with V and J, and all other rearrangements were classified as non-productive. CDR3 was defined according to IMGT convention as the region running from the second conserved V-encoded cysteine to the conserved J-encoded phenylalanine. In an earlier analysis of approximately 590 of the donors, sequences lacking an unambiguous match to a single V gene segment were excluded. In an earlier analysis of almost 600 of the donors, a V segment was called functional when productive rearrangements were above 56.7%, and segregating when the standard deviation between donors exceeded 5%. To diagnose cytomegalovirus status from the catalog of TCR beta chain sequences, a statistical classification framework was built. In a later analysis, TCR nucleotide sequences were compared against IMGT/GENE-DB human TR gene sequences so that V and J genes could be assigned. A later analysis assigned CDR3 sequences and most-parsimonious VDJ recombination scenarios with the TCRdist pipeline. In a later analysis, each TCR beta chain was defined by its CDR3 amino acid sequence together with its V-gene family, and reads without a unique V-gene family were excluded. A later analysis removed several hundred highly shared, low-generation-probability nucleotide sequences to deal with suspected cross-contamination and a sequencing artifact. In a later analysis, a clonal expansion index for each public chain was calculated from normalized within-repertoire ranks of inferred template counts. Generation probabilities in a later analysis came from a VDJ recombination model fitted to out-of-frame rearrangements, and those results were checked against IGoR. A later analysis scored TCR-TCR, TCR-HLA and TCR-CMV co-occurrence with hypergeometric tests, applying a repertoire-size bias correction to TCR pairs. In a later analysis, false discovery rates were estimated by permuting HLA or CMV assignments 20 times. In a later analysis, co-occurring TCRs were grouped using DBSCAN, with TCRdist sequence similarity added in when clustering inside HLA-allele-positive subsets. Co-occurrence clustering excluded repertoires with fewer than 30,000 or more than 120,000 public chains, plus five with anomalous nucleotide sharing. The table was pulled from immuneACCESS by TCRdb, which kept in-frame rearrangements only. Such tables lose some clones; where checked, under half of the loss comes from unresolved V genes, and the rest has no known cause. For V, J and clone size, that table is used; D and trimming come from the DNA. This sample holds approximately 86,000 clones; around 84% were observed only once. The ten largest make up less than 8% of the sample.

This sample is drawn from a study of cytomegalovirus exposure and HLA in healthy donors (dated by TCRdb to 2016 to 2017). General notes on the study: In an earlier analysis of around 540 of the donors, 276 Gb of sequence data and 117 million unique TCR beta sequences from 180 million or so T cells were reported. About 310 gigabases of sequencing data and approximately 93 million unique TCR sequences were included in an early release covering roughly 700 HLA-typed donors. Among the roughly 400 genotyped donors, approximately 76% belonged to the genetic ancestry cluster associated with self-reported Caucasian donors. The aim of the study was to test whether cataloging public T cell receptors could identify signatures of past pathogen exposure. Using immunosequencing, the study profiled T cell repertoires from 666 subjects and related those repertoires to cytomegalovirus serostatus. In addition to the first cohort of 500 to 850 subjects, a separate validation cohort of under 150 different subjects was used. To predict cytomegalovirus infection status, the study combined high-throughput TCR immunosequencing, statistical association of individual TCRs with disease status, and machine learning. To study patterns of TCR occurrence, a later analysis re-analyzed previously published TCR beta repertoires from around 700 donors and added high-resolution HLA genotyping. Rather than using new phenotypic data, the later analysis identified candidate immune exposures from TCR beta sequences and from how often those sequences occurred across donors. In an earlier analysis of a few hundred of the donors, high-throughput TCR beta sequencing was used to judge whether each TCR beta V gene segment behaved as functional or pseudogenic. Donor age, sex, ethnicity and CMV serostatus were compiled together with the repertoire data. Genome-wide SNP genotypes for about 65% of the roughly 700 donors were used in a later genetic analysis, which treated that subset as a discovery cohort. Every repertoire in the discovery cohort had been generated on one and the same sequencing platform. HLA typing included class I and class II loci at four-digit resolution. Typing coverage differed by locus: A, B, C, DRB1 and DQB1 were typed in about 629-640 donors, DQA1 in around 500, DPA1 in around 580, and DPB1 in 400 to 480. Roughly five DR-DQ haplotypes were handled as single units for association and clustering because linkage in the cohort was strong. Among some 400 genotyped donors of the cohort, an average of about 240,000 unique TCR beta nucleotide sequences was sequenced per donor, of which about 19% were non-productive. What the research found in general, with its limitations: The 87-base-pair reads could not distinguish some IMGT-functional V segments, including TRBV6-2 and TRBV6-3, so those segments were excluded. Roughly uniform sequencing depth across donors was assumed in presence/absence analyses, although this assumption may not hold. A further reported finding was that TCR beta sequences accurately predicted the HLA-A and HLA-B alleles for most subjects in the first cohort. Strong co-occurrence of HLA alleles, especially DR and DQ, made assigning TCR associations to individual alleles difficult. In vitro tests confirmed that three of the cytomegalovirus-associated TCR beta chains recognize cytomegalovirus antigens. In a later analysis, over 15,000 TCR beta sequences were associated with specific HLA alleles at a false discovery rate of 0.05. The classifier was reported to diagnose cytomegalovirus status with high specificity and sensitivity in both the original cohort and the validation cohort. In a later analysis, most CMV-associated TCR beta chains were found to appear HLA-restricted, with HLA associations seemingly driven largely by CMV exposure. According to the authors, the approach could potentially be generalized to other disease states and immunological phenotypes. CMV serostatus was the only immune exposure information available for the cohort. A total of about 150 TCR beta chains were listed by the study as associated with cytomegalovirus. A cluster of highly shared sequence variants was judged likely to be a technical artifact of the sequencing pipeline. Compared with the 666-donor mean, donors in an Asian-associated ancestry cluster had fewer N-insertions in productive TCRs, according to a later genetic analysis. In a later analysis, the rate of TCR association differed among HLA loci, with DRB1 alleles having the most associated TCRs and HLA-C alleles having the fewest. Linkage disequilibrium might explain the correlated functional status among segregating V segments, but an unknown experimental factor could not be ruled out. A later genetic analysis associated a missense DCLRE1C variant with V-gene and J-gene trimming of TCR beta chains, and an independent cohort replicated the association. Most TCR sequences were seen in very few donors, while some public TCRs were found in many individuals. Only TCR beta chains were sequenced in this cohort, and the absence of alpha or paired-chain data limited detectable features. A later analysis found that HLA-associated TCR beta chains were more clonally expanded and had lower generation probabilities than equally common non-associated chains. In an earlier analysis of approximately 600 of the donors, most TCR beta V segments were observed in productive rearrangements about 90% or about 30% of the time, broadly matching IMGT annotations. According to a later analysis, parvovirus B19, influenza, CMV and Epstein-Barr virus appeared linked to several top co-occurrence clusters. HLA typing was unavailable for some donors at each locus, so association tests used only the typed subset. Because counts were too low, approximately 18 rarely observed V segments, including chromosome 9 orphons, were excluded from the earlier analysis of roughly 580 of the donors.

From a lookup of the germline V gene, CDR1 and CDR2 are SGHDN and FVKESK. The V end loses 0 bases and the J end loses 10 bases, and a stretch of 10 bases separates them. The CDR3 runs 14 residues from the cysteine to the phenylalanine. CDR3 DNA is the only sequence kept; it has 42 bases, read in frame from the first base. In total, approximately 700 healthy bone marrow donors made up the cohort. At the time of sampling, all cohort members were nominally healthy, though unrecorded immune exposures were likely present. The donor tested CMV seropositive and was one of the 289 seropositive cohort members. Each donor provided a peripheral blood sample, and peripheral blood mononuclear cells were used for TCR beta sequencing. Genomic DNA was extracted from the blood cell samples with the Qiagen DNeasy Blood Extraction Kit.

This sequence originates from a man in his forties or fifties in good health and CMV-seropositive. The receptor chain draws on TRBV14 and TRBJ1-6; TRBD1 might be the D gene, on 5 matching bases. The sample was PBMCs. The DNA sequence is given as TGTGCCAGCAGCCAAGAGGCAAGGGGATCACCCCTCCACTTT. It is translated as CASSQEARGSPLHF.